The clone carrying this T cell receptor beta chain was detected only once. Methods used by the authors: Using reference gene primer amplification, nucleated cell counts were estimated. The table came from immunoSEQ multiplex PCR; TCRdb's copy has only in-frame clones and leaves some out. V and J calls and clone size are as listed in that table; D and trimming were resolved from the DNA. The table lists approximately 220,000 clones, about 82% of them singletons. The record originates from a study of blood T cell repertoires in COVID-19. Study in general: Sites across the United States, Italy and Spain contributed samples from acute and convalescent COVID-19. Sources were T cells, B-cell-depleted T cells, or PBMCs; the material itself was cDNA or gDNA.

Specimen: peripheral blood. The receptor comes from a woman aged 80 or over with acute or convalescent COVID-19.

CDR3 region: CASSYTQGAGSPLHF. CDR3 sequence (DNA): TGCGCCAGCAGCTATACCCAGGGGGCTGGGTCACCCCTCCACTTT. The V call is TRBV5-1, the J call TRBJ1-6; 8 bases align to TRBD1. Unmatched junction bases numbered 9, after V lost 3 bases and J lost 10 bases. CDR1 SGHRS and CDR2 YFSETQ come from the germline V gene. The CDR3 runs to 15 residues. Filled out from reference TRBV5-1 and TRBJ1-6, the complete variable domain reads KAGVTQTPRYLIKTRGQQVTLSCSPISGHRSVSWYQQTPGQGLQFLFEYFSETQRNKGNFPGRFSGRQFSNSRSEMNVSTLELGDSALYLCASSYTQGAGSPLHFGNGTRLTVT.